What follows are 3 T cell receptor beta chains derived from one specimen sequenced in a study of cytotoxic CD8 clonotypes in ibrutinib-treated CLL. Method: immunoSEQ multiplex PCR; TCRdb's copy keeps in-frame clones and lacks some. The sample holds approximately 210,000 clones, 55% to 85% seen once. The sequences come from PBMCs, collected after 24 months of ibrutinib treatment. The receptors originated from a human donor with chronic lymphocytic leukemia.

The rearrangement joins TRBV10-3 to TRBJ1-1, with no clear D. Germline V gene lookup returns CDR1 ENHRY and CDR2 SYGVKD. V lost 7 bases to trimming and J lost 1 base, with 10 bases between them. This CDR3 has 13 residues. The CDR3 DNA follows: TGTGCCATCACCCGAGGCGCGAACACTGAAGCTTTCTTT. This codes for CAITRGANTEAFF.

The chain uses TRBV30 and TRBJ1-2, with 11 bases aligning to TRBD1. J lost 7 bases, V lost 3 bases, and 4 bases had no gene match. The CDR3 extends over 13 amino acids. From germline, CDR1 is GTSNPN and CDR2 SVGIG (reference sequence). CDR3 in amino acids: CAWSGQGARGYTF. In nucleotides, the CDR3 is TGTGCCTGGAGCGGACAGGGGGCGCGTGGCTACACCTTC. Filled out from reference TRBV30 and TRBJ1-2, the complete variable domain reads SQTIHQWPATLVQPVGSPLSLECTVEGTSNPNLYWYRQAAGRGLQLLFYSVGIGQISSEVPQNLSASRPQDRQFILSSKKLLLSDSGFYLCAWSGQGARGYTFGSGTRLTVV.

In its sample, this clone was seen a few times. The gene calls are TRBV29-1 and TRBJ1-4; D is unresolved. V shed 6 bases and J shed 7 bases, with 15 bases lying between them. The CDR3 runs to 13 residues. Germline V gene data show CDR1 as SQVTM and CDR2 as ANQGSEA. CDR3 protein: CSVLGPGSEKLFF. The CDR3 DNA sequence: TGCAGCGTGCTTGGGCCCGGTTCTGAAAAACTGTTTTTT. Complete variable domain (other parts from reference TRBV29-1 and TRBJ1-4): SAVISQKPSRDICQRGTSLTIQCQVDSQVTMMFWYRQQPGQSLTLIATANQGSEATYESGFVIDKFPISRPNLTFSTLTVSNMSPEDSSIYLCSVLGPGSEKLFFGSGTQLSVL.